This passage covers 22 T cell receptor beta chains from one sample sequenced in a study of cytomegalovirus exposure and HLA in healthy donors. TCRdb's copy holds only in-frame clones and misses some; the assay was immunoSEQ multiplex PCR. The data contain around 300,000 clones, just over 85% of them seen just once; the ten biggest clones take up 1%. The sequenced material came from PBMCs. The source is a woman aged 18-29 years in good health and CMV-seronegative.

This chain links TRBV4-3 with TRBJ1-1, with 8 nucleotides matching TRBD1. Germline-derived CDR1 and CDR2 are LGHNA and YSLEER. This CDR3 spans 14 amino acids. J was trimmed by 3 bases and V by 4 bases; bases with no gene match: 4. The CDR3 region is CASSRGQGHTEAFF. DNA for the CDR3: TGCGCCAGCAGCCGCGGACAGGGACACACTGAAGCTTTCTTT.

CDR3 sequence (DNA): TGTGCCATCAGGCAATTGGACAGGGAGGATGGCTACACCTTC. Amino acids: CAIRQLDREDGYTF. The genes are TRBV10-3 and TRBJ1-2; 8 bases agree with TRBD1. The CDR3 sequence is 14 residues long. The germline V gene encodes CDR1 ENHRY and CDR2 SYGVKD. The V segment lost 6 bases and the J segment 6 bases; nucleotides outside the gene matches: 9.

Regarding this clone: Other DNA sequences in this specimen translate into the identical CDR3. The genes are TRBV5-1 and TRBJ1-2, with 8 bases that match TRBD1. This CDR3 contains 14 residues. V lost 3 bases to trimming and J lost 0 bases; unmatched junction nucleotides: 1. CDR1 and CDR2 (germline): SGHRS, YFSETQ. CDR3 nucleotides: TGCGCCAGCAGCTCGGACAGGGCTAACTATGGCTACACCTTC. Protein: CASSSDRANYGYTF.

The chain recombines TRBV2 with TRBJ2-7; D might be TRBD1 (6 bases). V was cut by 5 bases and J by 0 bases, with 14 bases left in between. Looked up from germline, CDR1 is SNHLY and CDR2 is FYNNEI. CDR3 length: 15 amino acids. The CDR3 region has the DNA TGTGCCAGCAGTTTCGCAGGGGTCGGCTCCTACGAGCAGTACTTC. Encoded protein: CASSFAGVGSYEQYF.

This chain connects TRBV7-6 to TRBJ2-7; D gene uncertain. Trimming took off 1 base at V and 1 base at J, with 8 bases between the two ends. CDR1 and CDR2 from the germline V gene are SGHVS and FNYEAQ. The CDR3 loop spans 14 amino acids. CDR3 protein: CASSLVPESYEQYF. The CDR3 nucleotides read TGTGCCAGCAGCTTAGTCCCAGAATCCTACGAGCAGTACTTC.

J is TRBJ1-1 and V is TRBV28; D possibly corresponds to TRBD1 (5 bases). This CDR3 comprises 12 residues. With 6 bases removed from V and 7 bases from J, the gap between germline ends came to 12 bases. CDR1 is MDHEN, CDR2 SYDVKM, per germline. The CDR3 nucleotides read TGTGCCAGCAGCCTATGGGGCGGTGAAGCTTTCTTT. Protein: CASSLWGGEAFF.

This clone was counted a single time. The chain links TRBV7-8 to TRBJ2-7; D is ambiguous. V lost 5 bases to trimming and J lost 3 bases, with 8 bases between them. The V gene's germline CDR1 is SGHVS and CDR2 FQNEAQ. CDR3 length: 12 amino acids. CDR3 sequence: CASSPRGYEQYF. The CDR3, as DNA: TGTGCCAGCAGCCCTCGAGGCTACGAGCAGTACTTC. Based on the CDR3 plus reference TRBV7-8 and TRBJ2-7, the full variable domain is GAGVSQSPRYKVAKRGQDVALRCDPISGHVSLFWYQQALGQGPEFLTYFQNEAQLDKSGLPSDRFFAERPEGSVSTLKIQRTQQEDSAVYLCASSPRGYEQYFGPGTRLTVT.

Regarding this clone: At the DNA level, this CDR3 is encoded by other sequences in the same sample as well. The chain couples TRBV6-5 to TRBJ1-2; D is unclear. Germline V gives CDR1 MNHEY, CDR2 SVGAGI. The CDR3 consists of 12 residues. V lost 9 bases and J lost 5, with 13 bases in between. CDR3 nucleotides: TGTGCCAGTCGAGTAACGGGGTATGGCTACACCTTC. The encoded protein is CASRVTGYGYTF.

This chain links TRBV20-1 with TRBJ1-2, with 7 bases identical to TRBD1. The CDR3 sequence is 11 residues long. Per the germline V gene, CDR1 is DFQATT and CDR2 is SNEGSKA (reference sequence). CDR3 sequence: CRPGTDYGYTF. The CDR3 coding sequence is TGCAGGCCCGGGACAGACTATGGCTACACCTTC.

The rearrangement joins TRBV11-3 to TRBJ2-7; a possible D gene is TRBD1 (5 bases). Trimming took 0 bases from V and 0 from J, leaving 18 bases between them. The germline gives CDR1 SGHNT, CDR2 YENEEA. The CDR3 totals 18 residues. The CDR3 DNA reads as TGTGCCAGCAGCTTAGAGGTCGTATTGGACAAAATCTCCTACGAGCAGTACTTC. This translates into CASSLEVVLDKISYEQYF.

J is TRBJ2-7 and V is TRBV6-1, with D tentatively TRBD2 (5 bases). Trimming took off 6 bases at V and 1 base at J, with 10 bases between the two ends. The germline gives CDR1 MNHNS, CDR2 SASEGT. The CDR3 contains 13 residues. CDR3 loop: CASRATGSYEQYF. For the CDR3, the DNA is TGTGCCAGCAGGGCGACGGGATCCTACGAGCAGTACTTC.

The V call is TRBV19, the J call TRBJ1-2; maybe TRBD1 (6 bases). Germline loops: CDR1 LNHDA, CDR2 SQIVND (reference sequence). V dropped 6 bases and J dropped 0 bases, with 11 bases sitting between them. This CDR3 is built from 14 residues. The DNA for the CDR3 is TGTGCCAGTAGGGAAGGGGGTTCTAACTATGGCTACACCTTC. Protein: CASREGGSNYGYTF.

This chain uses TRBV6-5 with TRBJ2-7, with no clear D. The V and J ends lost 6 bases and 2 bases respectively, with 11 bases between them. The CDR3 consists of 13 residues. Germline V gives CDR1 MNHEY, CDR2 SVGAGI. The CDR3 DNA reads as TGTGCCAGCAGAGAGTCGTCCGCCTACGAGCAGTACTTC. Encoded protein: CASRESSAYEQYF.

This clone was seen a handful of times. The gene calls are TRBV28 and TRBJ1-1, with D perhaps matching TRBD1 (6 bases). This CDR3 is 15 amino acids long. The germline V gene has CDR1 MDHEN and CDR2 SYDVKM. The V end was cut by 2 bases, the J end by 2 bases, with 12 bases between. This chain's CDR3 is CASSLQTGFNTEAFF. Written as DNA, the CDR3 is TGTGCCAGCAGTTTACAAACAGGGTTTAACACTGAAGCTTTCTTT.

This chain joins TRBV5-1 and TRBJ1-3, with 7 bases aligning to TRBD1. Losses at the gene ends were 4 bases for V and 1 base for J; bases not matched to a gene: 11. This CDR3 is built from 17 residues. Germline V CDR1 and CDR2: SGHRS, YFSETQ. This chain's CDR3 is CASSPDRAVWSGNTIYF. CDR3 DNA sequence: TGCGCCAGCAGCCCAGACAGGGCCGTCTGGTCTGGAAACACCATATATTTT.

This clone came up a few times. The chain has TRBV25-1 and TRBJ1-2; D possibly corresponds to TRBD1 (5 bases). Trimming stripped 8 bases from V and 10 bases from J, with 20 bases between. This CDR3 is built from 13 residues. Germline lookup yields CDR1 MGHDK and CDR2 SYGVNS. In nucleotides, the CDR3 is TGTGCCAGCGGCGCCCCAGGGAGGAGGTCCTACACCTTC. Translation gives CASGAPGRRSYTF.

The CDR3 sequence is CASGLGLAGPSYEQYF. The CDR3 bases are TGTGCTAGTGGTTTGGGGCTAGCGGGGCCCTCCTACGAGCAGTACTTC. The V gene is TRBV12-5, the J gene TRBJ2-7; 9 bases line up with TRBD2. With V trimmed by 1 base and J by 0 bases, 4 bases remained unmatched. CDR1 and CDR2 (germline): LGHNT, FRNRAP. CDR3 length: 16 amino acids.

CDR3 region: CASSGGRRLAGSTDTQYF. As DNA, the CDR3 is TGTGCCAGCAGTGGGGGACGGAGACTAGCGGGAAGCACAGATACGCAGTATTTT. The chain couples TRBV6-1 to TRBJ2-3, with TRBD2 identical over 11 bases. CDR3 length equals 18 residues. V lost 4 bases to trimming and J lost 0 bases; unmatched junction nucleotides: 9. Germline values: CDR1 MNHNS, CDR2 SASEGT.

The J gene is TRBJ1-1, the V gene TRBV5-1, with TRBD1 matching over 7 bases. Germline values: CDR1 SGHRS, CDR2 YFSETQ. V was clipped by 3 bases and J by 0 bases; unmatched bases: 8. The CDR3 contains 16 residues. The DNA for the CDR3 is TGCGCCAGCAGCTCGGGACAGTTCAGCCTGAACACTGAAGCTTTCTTT. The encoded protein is CASSSGQFSLNTEAFF. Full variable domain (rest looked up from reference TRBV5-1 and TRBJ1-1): KAGVTQTPRYLIKTRGQQVTLSCSPISGHRSVSWYQQTPGQGLQFLFEYFSETQRNKGNFPGRFSGRQFSNSRSEMNVSTLELGDSALYLCASSSGQFSLNTEAFFGQGTRLTVV.

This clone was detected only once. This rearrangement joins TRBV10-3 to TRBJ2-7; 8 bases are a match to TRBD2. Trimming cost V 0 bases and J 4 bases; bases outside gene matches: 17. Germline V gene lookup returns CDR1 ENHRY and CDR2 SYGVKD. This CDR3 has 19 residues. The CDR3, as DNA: TGTGCCATCAGTGAGTCTGTGGGGTTGGACGGGACTAGTGATTACGAGCAGTACTTC. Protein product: CAISESVGLDGTSDYEQYF.

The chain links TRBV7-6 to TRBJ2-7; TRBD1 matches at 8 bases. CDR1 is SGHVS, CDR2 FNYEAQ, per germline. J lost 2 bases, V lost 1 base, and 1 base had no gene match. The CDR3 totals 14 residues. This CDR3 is CASSLGQGTYEQYF. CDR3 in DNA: TGTGCCAGCAGCTTAGGACAGGGGACCTACGAGCAGTACTTC.

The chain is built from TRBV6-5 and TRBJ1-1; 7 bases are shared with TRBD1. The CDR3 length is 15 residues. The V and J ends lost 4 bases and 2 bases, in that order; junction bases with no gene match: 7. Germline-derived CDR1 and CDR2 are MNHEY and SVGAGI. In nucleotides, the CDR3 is TGTGCCAGCAGTTCGCGAGACAGGGCTAACACTGAAGCTTTCTTT. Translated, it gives CASSSRDRANTEAFF.